This T cell receptor (beta chain) was retrieved from a study of shared clonotypes between healthy human individuals (dated by TCRdb to the early 2020s). Some background on the complete study: Three men and two women, aged 18 to 49 years, made up the cohort. To estimate repertoire size and how much clonotype sharing occurs between individuals, the study deeply sequenced the blood TCR repertoires of roughly 5 healthy adults. To increase sequencing depth and limit assay-specific biases, TCR repertoire library preparation and sequencing were carried out by different laboratories using diverse techniques. Leukapheresis yielded between about 0.85 and 9.5 billion PBMCs per donor.

Points the paper makes about the study in general: Sampling was restricted to blood, and TCR repertoires in tissues likely differ from the TCR repertoires found in blood. Because the study included a small number of donors, the genetic and exposure-history diversity represented was limited. Pairwise subsampling led to the expectation that sequencing depth would affect the degree of clonotype sharing among donors.

The germline ends are 11 bases apart after V is trimmed by 0 bases and J by 5 bases. The CDR3 runs 15 amino acids, cysteine and phenylalanine included. The entry retains the CDR3 DNA only, 45 bases that are in frame from base 1. CDR1 and CDR2 were assigned from the germline V gene as SGHVS and FQNEAQ. Using the deep immunoSEQ assay, multiplex PCR amplified TCR CDR3 regions from genomic DNA. Extracted genomic DNA from each cell subset was spread evenly across all wells of several immunoSEQ 96-well plates, with each plate serving as a replicate. For unsorted PBMC, about 270 ng of genomic DNA, equivalent to around 30,000 T cell genomes, went into each replicate PCR. Ten immunoSEQ deep assay plates were used to sequence unsorted PBMC genomic DNA. The purified libraries were quantified using a Qubit 3.0 fluorometer, sized with a Bioanalyzer 2100, and then quantified again using the KAPA Library Quantification kit. Every immunoSEQ 96-well plate was sequenced on a separate single-read 150-cycle Illumina NextSeq 550 flow cell. The published analysis was carried out like this. The immunoSEQ output contained only junctional sequences without quality scores, so filtering could not match that applied to full-length reads. Sequences were annotated with PyIR, a Python wrapper for IgBLAST v1.9, using IMGT germline references to assign V/J genes and CDR3. Any read was removed if the V/J assignment was weak (E-value above 1e-6), the CDR3 was missing, or the read contained stop codons, out-of-frame junctions, or ambiguous translated residues. A V3J clonotype was defined by an identical inferred V gene, J gene, and CDR3 amino acid sequence. Percentage overlap between repertoires was computed as shared unique clonotypes divided by the size of the smaller repertoire. Three approaches were used to assess repertoire richness: RTK rarefaction, the Chao1 estimator, and Recon v2.1 estimates of unobserved clonotypes. Drawn from immuneACCESS, this table holds only the in-frame rearrangements with V and J called that TCRdb kept. Clones are partly lost; checked studies trace under half to an unresolved V gene and leave the rest unexplained. V, J and clone size derive from that table, while D and trimming were established from the DNA sequence. The table for this sample lists more than 400,000 clones; over 75% of them were counted only once. The ten largest clones capture approximately 11% of the sample.

The donors were healthy, HIV-negative adults who had no recently reported acute infections or vaccinations. Every donor was a Caucasian adult living in Nashville, Tennessee, USA. For unsorted samples, around 90 million PBMCs were counted, and genomic DNA was extracted using the QIAamp DNA Blood Mini kit. Blood was collected by leukapheresis, and PBMCs were isolated by Ficoll-Histopaque density gradient centrifugation and then cryopreserved in liquid nitrogen vapor phase. To note about this clone: Its cognate antigen has yet to be identified. No much larger clone exists at a distance of one base, and base qualities are not known.

Material for sequencing was PBMCs. The receptor was isolated from a woman aged 40-49 years in good health. Some clones in this sample may be carry-over from other donors' samples. The chain joins TRBV7-8 to TRBJ1-5; TRBD1 is a possible D gene, resting on 6 matching bases. The base sequence is TGTGCCAGCAGCTTAGCAGTGGGACACTATCAGCCCCAGCATTTT. Its protein is CASSLAVGHYQPQHF.